The 19 T cell receptor beta chains in this list originate from one sample, sequenced in a study of cytomegalovirus exposure and HLA in healthy donors. Researchers ran the PCR with 60 Vbeta and 13 Jbeta primers. Only in-frame clones appear in the TCRdb table, and some are missing; sequencing was by immunoSEQ multiplex PCR. This table holds about 130,000 clones, roughly 83% found once. Sequenced material: PBMCs. Receptor source: a man aged 18 to 29 in good health and CMV-seronegative.

This clone was detected only a few times. J is TRBJ2-3 and V is TRBV7-8; TRBD2 matches 10 bases. The V gene end was trimmed by 8 bases and the J gene end by 1 base; junction bases not matched to a gene: 9. The CDR3 spans 16 residues. Germline-derived CDR1 and CDR2 are SGHVS and FQNEAQ. The CDR3 nucleotides read TGTGCCAGCTCTGTAAAGCTAGCGGGGGGCACAGATACGCAGTATTTT. This translates into CASSVKLAGGTDTQYF.

About this clone: Compared with germline, one end of the junction differs, possibly owing to a read error. The chain joins TRBV5-5 to TRBJ1-1; tentatively, D is TRBD1 (6 bases). Germline-derived CDR1 and CDR2 are SGHKS and YYEKEE (reference sequence). This CDR3 contains 14 residues. The CDR3 is CASSTTGMNTEAFF. The CDR3 region has the DNA TGTGCCAGCAGCACAACAGGGATGAATACTGAAGCTTTCTTT.

In its sample, this clone was seen once. The rearrangement joins TRBV4-1 to TRBJ2-5; weak D call: TRBD2 (6 bases). This CDR3 has 13 residues. V was trimmed by 4 bases and J by 2 bases, leaving 8 bases between them. Germline CDR1 and CDR2: MGHRA and YSYEKL. CDR3: CASSRLVQETQYF. As DNA, the CDR3 is TGCGCCAGCAGCCGACTAGTGCAAGAGACCCAGTACTTC.

CDR3 DNA sequence: TGTGCCAGCAGCCTTGGTGGGCACGGGGAGCTGTTTTTT. Encoded protein: CASSLGGHGELFF. V is TRBV6-4 and J is TRBJ2-2; D gene uncertain. The CDR3 has 13 residues. Trimming shortened V by 6 bases and J by 7 bases, and 12 bases separated the two germline ends. Germline CDR1 is MRHNA and CDR2 is SNTAGT.

The chain carries TRBV5-8 and TRBJ2-7, with D unresolved. Trimming left V 3 bases short and J 3 bases short, with 4 bases between. CDR3 length: 11 amino acids. The V gene's germline CDR1 is SGHTS and CDR2 YDEGEE. The CDR3 DNA sequence: TGTGCCAGCAGCTCTGACTACGAGCAGTACGTC. It yields the protein CASSSDYEQYV.

The rearrangement uses TRBV9 and TRBJ2-1; weak D call: TRBD2 (5 bases). The CDR3 is 15 residues long. V was cut by 0 bases and J by 2 bases, with 9 bases left in between. Germline CDR1 is SGDLS and CDR2 is YYNGEE. The CDR3 sequence is CASSVEERAYNEQFF. In DNA form, the CDR3 reads TGTGCCAGCAGCGTAGAGGAGAGGGCCTACAATGAGCAGTTCTTC.

V gene TRBV9 combines with J gene TRBJ2-1, with D unclear. The CDR3 spans 17 residues. V was cut by 0 bases and J by 0 bases, with 13 bases left in between. Germline V lookup: CDR1 SGDLS, CDR2 YYNGEE. CDR3 loop: CASSVVPSPRSYNEQFF. The CDR3 bases are TGTGCCAGCAGCGTAGTTCCTAGTCCACGCTCCTACAATGAGCAGTTCTTC. The full variable domain, in which reference TRBV9 and TRBJ2-1 provide the parts outside the CDR3, is DSGVTQTPKHLITATGQRVTLRCSPRSGDLSVYWYQQSLDQGLQFLIQYYNGEERAKGNILERFSAQQFPDLHSELNLSSLELGDSALYFCASSVVPSPRSYNEQFFGPGTRLTVL.

The chain couples TRBV4-3 to TRBJ2-7; 9 bases line up with TRBD2. V dropped 0 bases and J dropped 6; count of bases not matched to a gene: 6. The germline V gene encodes CDR1 LGHNA and CDR2 YSLEER. The CDR3 spans 15 residues. CDR3 nucleotide sequence: TGCGCCAGCAGCCAAGATTGGCGGGAGGGCATCGAGCAGTACTTC. Protein sequence: CASSQDWREGIEQYF.

J is TRBJ2-3 and V is TRBV28; 9 nucleotides align to TRBD2. The germline V gene has CDR1 MDHEN and CDR2 SYDVKM. Trimming took 7 bases from V and 1 from J; bases not matched to a gene: 6. CDR3 length: 15 amino acids. CDR3: CASNGGRGGTDTQYF. The CDR3 DNA is TGTGCCAGCAATGGCGGGAGGGGGGGCACAGATACGCAGTATTTT.

V and J are TRBV29-1 and TRBJ2-5, with D perhaps matching TRBD2 (7 bases). The V and J ends lost 6 bases and 7 bases respectively, with 21 bases between them. This CDR3 has 14 residues. Germline CDR1 and CDR2: SQVTM and ANQGSEA. The CDR3 region has the DNA TGCAGCGTAAGGGAGGGGGGCGTGACGGGGACCCAGTACTTC. This codes for CSVREGGVTGTQYF.

V usage is TRBV7-2 and J usage is TRBJ2-1; 7 bases match TRBD2. The CDR3 runs 15 residues. Germline V lookup: CDR1 SGHTA, CDR2 FQGNSA. The V segment lost 1 base and the J segment 3 bases; nucleotides outside the gene matches: 3. Written as DNA, the CDR3 is TGTGCCAGCAGCTTAGGGCGGGAGAGCTACAATGAGCAGTTCTTC. Amino acids: CASSLGRESYNEQFF. The variable domain in full, completed from reference TRBV7-2 and TRBJ2-1, reads GAGVSQSPSNKVTEKGKDVELRCDPISGHTALYWYRQSLGQGLEFLIYFQGNSAPDKSGLPSDRFSAERTGGSVSTLTIQRTQQEDSAVYLCASSLGRESYNEQFFGPGTRLTVL.

CDR3 in amino acids: CASSLRLTEGYTF. The CDR3 DNA reads TGTGCCAGCAGCTTAAGACTAACGGAAGGCTACACCTTC. The J gene is TRBJ1-2, the V gene TRBV11-2; D unclear. The CDR3 spans 13 residues. Trimming stripped 2 bases from V and 8 bases from J, with 12 bases between. Germline values: CDR1 SGHAT, CDR2 FQNNGV.

The rearrangement links TRBV18 to TRBJ2-3; D possibly corresponds to TRBD2 (6 bases). Germline V gene lookup returns CDR1 KGHSH and CDR2 LQKENI. This CDR3 comprises 16 residues. Trimming removed 0 bases from V and 5 bases from J, with 15 bases in between. The CDR3 spells CASSPPGRRGVDTQYF. The CDR3 region has the DNA TGTGCCAGCTCACCACCTGGTCGGAGGGGTGTAGATACGCAGTATTTT.

The chain is built from TRBV11-2 and TRBJ2-1; 10 nucleotides match TRBD2. Per germline, CDR1 SGHAT and CDR2 FQNNGV. The CDR3 totals 19 residues. J was trimmed by 4 bases and V by 1 base; bases with no gene match: 13. In DNA form, the CDR3 reads TGTGCCAGCAGCTTAGTTTCGTTTCTAGCGGGAGCTGTTTACAATGAGCAGTTCTTC. Encoded protein: CASSLVSFLAGAVYNEQFF.

The chain links TRBV19 to TRBJ2-7; TRBD2 matches at 10 bases. In germline, CDR1 is LNHDA, CDR2 SQIVND (reference sequence). V shed 5 bases and J 3 bases; nucleotides not matched to a gene: 1. The CDR3 contains 13 residues. The CDR3 reads CASSLAGGYEQYV. The CDR3 DNA is TGTGCCAGTAGTTTAGCGGGAGGCTACGAGCAGTACGTC.

V is TRBV28 and J is TRBJ2-3; TRBD1 matches 7 bases. Trimming removed 10 bases from V and 0 bases from J; junction bases left unmatched: 7. The CDR3 is made up of 14 amino acids. Germline lookup yields CDR1 MDHEN and CDR2 SYDVKM. The CDR3 is CATTPGQSTDTQYF. The CDR3 DNA reads TGTGCCACTACGCCGGGACAGAGCACAGATACGCAGTATTTT.

V is TRBV30 and J is TRBJ2-5, with TRBD2 matching 9 bases. The CDR3 contains 13 residues. The germline V gene encodes CDR1 GTSNPN and CDR2 SVGIG (reference sequence). CDR3 protein: CAATSGSYVTQYF. The CDR3 DNA sequence: TGTGCGGCTACTAGCGGGTCCTATGTGACCCAGTACTTC. Variable domain in full (rest from reference TRBV30 and TRBJ2-5): SQTIHQWPATLVQPVGSPLSLECTVEGTSNPNLYWYRQAAGRGLQLLFYSVGIGQISSEVPQNLSASRPQDRQFILSSKKLLLSDSGFYLCAATSGSYVTQYFGPGTRLLVL.

The chain combines TRBV10-3 with TRBJ1-1; a weak D match, TRBD1 (5 bases). V lost 6 bases to trimming and J lost 3 bases, with 8 bases between them. The CDR3 is 12 amino acids. Germline V gene data show CDR1 as ENHRY and CDR2 as SYGVKD. The CDR3 nucleotides are TGTGCCATCAGGCAAGGGGACACTGAAGCTTTCTTT. Protein product: CAIRQGDTEAFF.

The chain joins TRBV25-1 to TRBJ2-1; D is unclear. Germline assignment: CDR1 MGHDK and CDR2 SYGVNS. The CDR3 totals 14 residues. Trimming cost V 0 bases and J 8 bases, with 11 bases left between them. The DNA of the CDR3 is TGTGCCAGCAGTGAATACCAAGTTGCGGATGAGCAGTTCTTC. This gives the protein CASSEYQVADEQFF.